This T cell receptor beta chain was recovered during a study of T cells in Graves' hyperthyroidism and ophthalmopathy. Researchers took RNA transcripts and amplified the TCR beta CDR3 regions from them. TCR CDR3 regions were first amplified by RT-PCR with HTBI primers. TCRdb passed the multiplex PCR reads through MiXCR, listing each CDR3 protein once. The sample holds under 450,000 distinct CDR3 sequences, approximately 13% seen once. The sample holds a few counts of this clonotype. Its antigen is unknown. General study results and limits: A model built on 13 V-J features separated ophthalmopathy from stable hyperthyroidism. Within blood appeared most thyroid clonotypes that had expanded above 0.001.

Hyperthyroidism, newly diagnosed and lasting under 2 months, affected patients aged 18 to 65. Extraction of PBMCs used roughly 9.6 ml of fresh peripheral blood. Germline CDR1 MNHNY, CDR2 SVGAGI (reference sequence). The CDR3 spans 15 residues. V was cut by 0 bases and J by 9 bases, with 12 bases left in between. The chain has TRBV6-6 and TRBJ1-6; D is uncertain. This sequence was found in a man aged 30-40 years with Graves' hyperthyroidism that later progressed to Graves' ophthalmopathy. The specimen sequenced was blood. For the CDR3, the DNA is TGTGCCAGCAGTTACTCGGTGCCTTGCGGTTCACCCCTCCACTTT. Translating it yields CASSYSVPCGSPLHF.